Listed below are T cell receptor beta chains from one sample, sequenced in a study of blood T cell repertoires in COVID-19. Sequenced by immunoSEQ multiplex PCR; TCRdb stores in-frame clones only, minus some. This sample has about 210,000 clones, with about 86% found just once. Sequenced material: peripheral blood. The receptor source for this set is a young man with active or convalescent COVID-19. The conserved cysteine and the conserved F or W are not part of the CDR3 here.

CDR3	J	V
AASDQRQGGYGYT	TRBJ1-2	TRBV10-3
ASSVEGTGQETQY	TRBJ2-5	TRBV9
ASSFRGSSYNEQF	TRBJ2-1	TRBV6-6
ASNESGSEQY	TRBJ2-7	TRBV7-2
ASSLAREKPQH	TRBJ1-5	TRBV7-2
ASSLSVGNTIY	TRBJ1-3	TRBV7-2
ASSLASGNTEAF	TRBJ1-1	TRBV5-4
ASSDVAGDGRDTQY	TRBJ2-3	TRBV25-1
ASSLDRINTEAF	TRBJ1-1	TRBV6-5
ASSYGHRDIQY	TRBJ2-4	TRBV6-5
ASGGLRAMNTEAF	TRBJ1-1	TRBV25-1
ASSPRLAGAYNEQF	TRBJ2-1	TRBV7-9
ASSQSGGEQY	TRBJ2-7	TRBV12-3/TRBV12-4